The clone carrying this T cell receptor (beta chain) was picked up many times. Regarding time point: persistent/refractory GD, antithyroid drugs over 5 years with positive TRAb. Making the TCR library involved RNA that had been extracted from PBMCs. The CDR3 is 16 residues long. The V and J ends lost 3 bases and 6 bases respectively, with 21 bases between them. Germline-derived CDR1 and CDR2 are MDHEN and SYDVKM. The data originate from a study of regulatory T cells in long-lasting Graves disease. iRepertoire HTBI primers and Arm-PCR of CDR3 regions built TCR beta libraries. Original handling: Identification of gene segments yielded 60 to 80 TRBV and more than eleven TRBJ across samples. TCRdb processed the multiplex PCR reads anew with MiXCR; each CDR3 protein has one entry. It is TCRdb's table, rather than the study itself, that gives the V and J calls and clone size. The sample gives some 330,000 distinct CDR3 sequences, roughly 24% of which show up once; less than 30% is in the top ten.

The sample in question was peripheral blood mononuclear cells (PBMCs), obtained when the disease was refractory, from a patient treated with antithyroid drugs. The TCR comes from a woman in her thirties or forties with Graves disease. The V call is TRBV28, the J call TRBJ2-7; D gene uncertain. As DNA, the CDR3 is TGTGCCAGCAGTTTTTTTGATCGCCATCCCGGGTCCGAGCAGTACTTC. Its protein is CASSFFDRHPGSEQYF.